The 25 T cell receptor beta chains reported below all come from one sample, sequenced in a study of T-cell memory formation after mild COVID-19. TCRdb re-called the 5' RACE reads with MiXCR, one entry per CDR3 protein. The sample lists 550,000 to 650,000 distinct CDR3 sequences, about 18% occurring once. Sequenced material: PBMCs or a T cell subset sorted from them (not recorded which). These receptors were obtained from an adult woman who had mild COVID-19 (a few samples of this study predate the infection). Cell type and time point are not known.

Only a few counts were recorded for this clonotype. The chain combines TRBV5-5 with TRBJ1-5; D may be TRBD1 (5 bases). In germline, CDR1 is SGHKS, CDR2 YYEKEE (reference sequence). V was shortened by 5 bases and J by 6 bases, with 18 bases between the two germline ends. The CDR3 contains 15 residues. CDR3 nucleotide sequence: TGTGCCAGCAGTCCGGCCGGGACTAAGGGTCAGCCCCAGCATTTT. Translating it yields CASSPAGTKGQPQHF.

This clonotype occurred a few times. CDR3 nucleotide sequence: TGCGCCAGCAGCCAGTATCAGGGCCAAGAGACCCAGTACTTC. This codes for CASSQYQGQETQYF. The chain has TRBV4-3 and TRBJ2-5, with TRBD1 as a possible D gene (5 bases). From germline, CDR1 is LGHNA and CDR2 YSLEER. This CDR3 is built from 14 residues. V gave up 3 bases and J gave up 1 base, with 9 bases separating them.

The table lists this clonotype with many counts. The CDR3 DNA follows: TGTGCCAGCAGCATCCGGGAGACCCAGTACTTC. It is translated as CASSIRETQYF. This chain links TRBV3-1 with TRBJ2-5; no clear D. This CDR3 comprises 11 residues. V gave up 5 bases and J gave up 5 bases, with 6 bases separating them. Germline V gives CDR1 LGHDT, CDR2 YNNKEL (reference sequence).

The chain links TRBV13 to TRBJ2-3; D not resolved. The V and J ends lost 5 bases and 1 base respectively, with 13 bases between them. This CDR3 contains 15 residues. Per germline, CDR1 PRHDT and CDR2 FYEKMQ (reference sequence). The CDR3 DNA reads TGTGCCAGCAGCCCCTCCCCCCGGGGCACAGATACGCAGTATTTT. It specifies CASSPSPRGTDTQYF.

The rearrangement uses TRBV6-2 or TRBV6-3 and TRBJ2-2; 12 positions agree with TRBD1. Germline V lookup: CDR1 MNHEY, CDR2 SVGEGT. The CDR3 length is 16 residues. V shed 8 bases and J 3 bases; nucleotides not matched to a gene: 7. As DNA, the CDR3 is TGTGCCAGCCTCAGGGACAGGGGGCATGACACCGGGGAGCTGTTTTTT. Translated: CASLRDRGHDTGELFF.

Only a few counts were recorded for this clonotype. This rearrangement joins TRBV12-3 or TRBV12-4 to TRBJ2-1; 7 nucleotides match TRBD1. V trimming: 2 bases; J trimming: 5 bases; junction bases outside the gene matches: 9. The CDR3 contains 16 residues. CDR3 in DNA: TGTGCCAGCAGTTTACGGACAGGCGTGCGCAACAATGAGCAGTTCTTC. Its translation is CASSLRTGVRNNEQFF.

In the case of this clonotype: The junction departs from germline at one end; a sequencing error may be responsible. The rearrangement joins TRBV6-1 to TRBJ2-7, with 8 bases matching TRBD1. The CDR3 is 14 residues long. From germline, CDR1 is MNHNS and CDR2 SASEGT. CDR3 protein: CASSPRTGLDEKYF. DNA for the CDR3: TGTGCCAGCAGTCCCCGGACAGGGCTAGACGAGAAGTACTTC.

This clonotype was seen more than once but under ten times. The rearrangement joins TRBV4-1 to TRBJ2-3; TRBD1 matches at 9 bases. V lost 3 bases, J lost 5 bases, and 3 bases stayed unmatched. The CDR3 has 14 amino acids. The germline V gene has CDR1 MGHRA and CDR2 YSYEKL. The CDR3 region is CASSQGQGGDTQYF. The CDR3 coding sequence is TGCGCCAGCAGCCAGGGACAGGGCGGAGATACGCAGTATTTT.

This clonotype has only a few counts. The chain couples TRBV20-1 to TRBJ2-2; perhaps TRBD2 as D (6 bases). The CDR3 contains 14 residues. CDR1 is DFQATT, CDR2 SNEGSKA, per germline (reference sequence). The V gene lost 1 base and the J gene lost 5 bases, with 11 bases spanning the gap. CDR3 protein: CSARAGSRTGELFF. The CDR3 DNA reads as TGCAGTGCTAGAGCCGGGAGTAGGACCGGGGAGCTGTTTTTT.

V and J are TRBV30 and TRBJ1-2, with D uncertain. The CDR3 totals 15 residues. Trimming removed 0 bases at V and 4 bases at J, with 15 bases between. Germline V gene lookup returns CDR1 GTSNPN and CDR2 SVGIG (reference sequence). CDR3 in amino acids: CAWSVTDGGLYGYTF. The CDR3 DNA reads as TGTGCCTGGAGTGTCACGGACGGCGGGCTCTATGGCTACACCTTC.

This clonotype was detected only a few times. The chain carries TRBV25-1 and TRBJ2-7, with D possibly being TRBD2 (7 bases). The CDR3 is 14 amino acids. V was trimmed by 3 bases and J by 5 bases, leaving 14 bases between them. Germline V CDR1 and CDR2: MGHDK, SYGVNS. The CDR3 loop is CASSEGAGVDEQYF. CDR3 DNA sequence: TGTGCCAGCAGTGAGGGGGCGGGGGTCGACGAGCAGTACTTC.

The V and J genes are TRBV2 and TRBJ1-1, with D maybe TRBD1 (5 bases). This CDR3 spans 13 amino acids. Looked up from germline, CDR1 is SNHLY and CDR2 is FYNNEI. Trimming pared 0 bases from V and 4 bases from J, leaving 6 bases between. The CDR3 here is CASSEAGLTEAFF. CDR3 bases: TGTGCCAGCAGTGAAGCGGGGCTCACTGAAGCTTTCTTT. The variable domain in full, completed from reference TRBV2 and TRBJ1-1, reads EPEVTQTPSHQVTQMGQEVILRCVPISNHLYFYWYRQILGQKVEFLVSFYNNEISEKSEIFDDQFSVERPDGSNFTLKIRSTKLEDSAMYFCASSEAGLTEAFFGQGTRLTVV.

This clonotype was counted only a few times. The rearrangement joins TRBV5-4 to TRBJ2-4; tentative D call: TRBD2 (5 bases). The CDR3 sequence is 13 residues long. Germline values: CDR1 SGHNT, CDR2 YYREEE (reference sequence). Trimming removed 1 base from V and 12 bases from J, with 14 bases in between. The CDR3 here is CASSLFRDKNQYF. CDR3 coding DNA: TGTGCCAGCAGCTTGTTCCGGGATAAGAATCAGTACTTC.

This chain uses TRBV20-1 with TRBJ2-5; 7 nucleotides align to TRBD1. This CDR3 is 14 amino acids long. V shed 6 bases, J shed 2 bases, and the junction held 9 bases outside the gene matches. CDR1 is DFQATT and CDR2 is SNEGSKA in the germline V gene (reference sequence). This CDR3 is CSAETRQGQETQYF. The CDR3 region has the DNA TGCAGTGCCGAAACCCGACAGGGACAAGAGACCCAGTACTTC.

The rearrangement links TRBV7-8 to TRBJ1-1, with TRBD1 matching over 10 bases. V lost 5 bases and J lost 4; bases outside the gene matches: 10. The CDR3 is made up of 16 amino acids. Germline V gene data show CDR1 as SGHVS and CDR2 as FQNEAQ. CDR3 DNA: TGTGCCAGCAGCCCCAAGACAGGGGGCGGGGGCACTGAAGCTTTCTTT. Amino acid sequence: CASSPKTGGGGTEAFF.

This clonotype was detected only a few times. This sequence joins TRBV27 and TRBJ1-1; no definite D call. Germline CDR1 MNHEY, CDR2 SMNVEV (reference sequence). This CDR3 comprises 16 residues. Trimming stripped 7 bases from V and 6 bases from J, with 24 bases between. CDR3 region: CASTPGETILVSEAFF. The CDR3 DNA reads TGTGCCAGCACCCCTGGGGAAACAATTCTTGTATCTGAAGCTTTCTTT.

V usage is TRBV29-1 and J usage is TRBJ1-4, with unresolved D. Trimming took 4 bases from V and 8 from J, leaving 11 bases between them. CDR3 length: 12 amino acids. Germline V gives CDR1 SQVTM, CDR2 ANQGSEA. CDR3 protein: CSVGYSEEKLFF. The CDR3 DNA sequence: TGCAGCGTTGGATACTCGGAGGAAAAACTGTTTTTT.

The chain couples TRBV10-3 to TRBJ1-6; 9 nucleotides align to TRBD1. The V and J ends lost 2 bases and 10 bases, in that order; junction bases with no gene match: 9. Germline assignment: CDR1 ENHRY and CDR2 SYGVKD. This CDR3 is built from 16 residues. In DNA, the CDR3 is TGTGCCATCAGTGAGCCGACGGGACAGGGCAGGTCACCCCTCCACTTT. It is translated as CAISEPTGQGRSPLHF.

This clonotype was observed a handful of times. The CDR3 loop reads CASRSSRANTGELFF. CDR3 coding DNA: TGTGCCAGCAGGTCGTCCAGGGCCAACACCGGGGAGCTGTTTTTT. The gene calls are TRBV2 and TRBJ2-2, with D maybe TRBD1 (5 bases). V lost 6 bases and J lost 2, with 13 bases in between. The CDR3 is 15 amino acids. Germline-derived CDR1 and CDR2 are SNHLY and FYNNEI.

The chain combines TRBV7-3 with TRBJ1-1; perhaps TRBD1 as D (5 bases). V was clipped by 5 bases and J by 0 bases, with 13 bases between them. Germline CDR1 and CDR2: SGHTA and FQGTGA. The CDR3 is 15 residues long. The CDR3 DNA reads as TGTGCCAGCAGCCAAATGGGGCCGGTGAACACTGAAGCTTTCTTT. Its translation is CASSQMGPVNTEAFF.

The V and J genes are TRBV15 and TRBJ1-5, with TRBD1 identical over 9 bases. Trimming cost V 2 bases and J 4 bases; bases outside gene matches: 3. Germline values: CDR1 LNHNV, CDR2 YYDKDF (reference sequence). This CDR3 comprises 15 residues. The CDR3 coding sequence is TGTGCCACCAGCAGAAACAGGGGGCTAAATCAGCCCCAGCATTTT. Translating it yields CATSRNRGLNQPQHF.

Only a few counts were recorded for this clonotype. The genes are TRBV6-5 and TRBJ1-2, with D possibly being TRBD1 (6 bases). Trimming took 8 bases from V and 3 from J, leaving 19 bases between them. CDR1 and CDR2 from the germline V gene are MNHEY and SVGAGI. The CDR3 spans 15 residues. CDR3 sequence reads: CASASRGGLYYGYTF. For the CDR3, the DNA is TGTGCCAGCGCTTCTCGAGGGGGTCTTTACTATGGCTACACCTTC.

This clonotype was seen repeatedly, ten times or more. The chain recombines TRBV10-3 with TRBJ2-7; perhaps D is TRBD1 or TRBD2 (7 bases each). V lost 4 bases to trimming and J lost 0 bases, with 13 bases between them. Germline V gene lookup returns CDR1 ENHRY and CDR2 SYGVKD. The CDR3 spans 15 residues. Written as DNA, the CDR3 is TGTGCCATCAGTGGGGAGGGGGCCATCTCCTACGAGCAGTACTTC. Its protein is CAISGEGAISYEQYF.

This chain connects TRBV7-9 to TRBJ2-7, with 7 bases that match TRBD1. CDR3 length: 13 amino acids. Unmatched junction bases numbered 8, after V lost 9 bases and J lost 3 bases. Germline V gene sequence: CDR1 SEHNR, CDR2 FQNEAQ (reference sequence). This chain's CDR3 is CASRPGDSYEQYF. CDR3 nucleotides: TGTGCCAGTAGGCCAGGGGACAGCTACGAGCAGTACTTC. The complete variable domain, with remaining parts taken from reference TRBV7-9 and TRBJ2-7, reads DTGVSQNPRHKITKRGQNVTFRCDPISEHNRLYWYRQTLGQGPEFLTYFQNEAQLEKSRLLSDRFSAERPKGSFSTLEIQRTEQGDSAMYLCASRPGDSYEQYFGPGTRLTVT.

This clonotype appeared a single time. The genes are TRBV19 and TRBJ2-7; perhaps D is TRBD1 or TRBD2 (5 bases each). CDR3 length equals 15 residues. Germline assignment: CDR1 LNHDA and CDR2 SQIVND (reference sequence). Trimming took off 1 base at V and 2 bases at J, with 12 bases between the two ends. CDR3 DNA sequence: TGTGCCAGTAGTATAGTATCCGGGGCCACCTACGAGCAGTACTTC. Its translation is CASSIVSGATYEQYF. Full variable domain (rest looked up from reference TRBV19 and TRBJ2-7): DGGITQSPKYLFRKEGQNVTLSCEQNLNHDAMYWYRQDPGQGLRLIYYSQIVNDFQKGDIAEGYSVSREKKESFPLTVTSAQKNPTAFYLCASSIVSGATYEQYFGPGTRLTVT.